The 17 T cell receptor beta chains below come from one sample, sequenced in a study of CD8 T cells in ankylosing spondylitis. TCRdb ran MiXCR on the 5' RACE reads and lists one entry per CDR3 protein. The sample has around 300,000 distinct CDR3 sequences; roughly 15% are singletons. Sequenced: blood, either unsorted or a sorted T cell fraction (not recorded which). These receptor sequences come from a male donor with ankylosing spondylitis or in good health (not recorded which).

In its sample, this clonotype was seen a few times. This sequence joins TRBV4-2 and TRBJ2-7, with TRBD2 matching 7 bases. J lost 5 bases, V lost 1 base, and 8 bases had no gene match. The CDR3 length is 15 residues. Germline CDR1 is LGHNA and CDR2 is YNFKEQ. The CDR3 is CASSQVGQRDHEQYF. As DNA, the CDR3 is TGTGCCAGCAGCCAAGTAGGGCAGCGGGACCACGAGCAGTACTTC.

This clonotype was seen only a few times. CDR3 loop: CATSRDRVSGEKLFF. CDR3 bases: TGTGCCACCAGCAGAGACAGGGTTTCAGGGGAAAAACTGTTTTTT. The chain joins TRBV15 to TRBJ1-4; TRBD1 might be the D (5 bases). The CDR3 sequence is 15 residues long. The germline V and J ends were trimmed by 0 bases and 8 bases, with 13 bases remaining between them. CDR1 and CDR2 (germline): LNHNV, YYDKDF (reference sequence).

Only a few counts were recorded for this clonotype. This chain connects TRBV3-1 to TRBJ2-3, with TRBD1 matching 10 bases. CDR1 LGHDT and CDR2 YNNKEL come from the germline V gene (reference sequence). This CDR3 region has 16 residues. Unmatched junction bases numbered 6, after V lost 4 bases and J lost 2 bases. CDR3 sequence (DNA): TGTGCCAGCAGCCCTTTTGGGACAGGGGCCACAGATACGCAGTATTTT. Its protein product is CASSPFGTGATDTQYF.

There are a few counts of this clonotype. The CDR3 region is CASSELIGELFF. CDR3 sequence (DNA): TGTGCCAGCAGTGAATTAATCGGGGAGCTGTTTTTT. This rearrangement joins TRBV25-1 to TRBJ2-2, with D unresolved. Germline lookup yields CDR1 MGHDK and CDR2 SYGVNS. Between the trimmed V and J ends, which lost 1 base and 7 bases, there was a span of 4 bases. The length of the CDR3 is 12 residues.

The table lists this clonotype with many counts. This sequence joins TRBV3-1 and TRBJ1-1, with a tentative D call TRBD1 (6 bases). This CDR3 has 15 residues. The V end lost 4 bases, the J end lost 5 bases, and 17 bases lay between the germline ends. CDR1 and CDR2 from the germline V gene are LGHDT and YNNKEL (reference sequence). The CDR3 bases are TGTGCCAGCAGCCTAAGGGCAGGCCAGGGGACTGAAGCTTTCTTT. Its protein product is CASSLRAGQGTEAFF.

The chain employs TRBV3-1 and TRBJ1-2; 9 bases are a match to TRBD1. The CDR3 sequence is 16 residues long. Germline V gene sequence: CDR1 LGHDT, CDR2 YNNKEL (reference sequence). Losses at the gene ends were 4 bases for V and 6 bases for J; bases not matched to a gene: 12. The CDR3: CASSPFTGGATDGYTF. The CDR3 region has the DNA TGTGCCAGCAGCCCTTTTACAGGGGGCGCGACGGATGGCTACACCTTC.

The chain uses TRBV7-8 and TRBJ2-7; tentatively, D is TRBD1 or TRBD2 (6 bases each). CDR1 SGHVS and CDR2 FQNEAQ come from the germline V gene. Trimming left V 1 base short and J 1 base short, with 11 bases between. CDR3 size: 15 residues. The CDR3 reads CASSLEGGLSYEQYF. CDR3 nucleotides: TGTGCCAGCAGCTTAGAAGGGGGGTTGTCCTACGAGCAGTACTTC. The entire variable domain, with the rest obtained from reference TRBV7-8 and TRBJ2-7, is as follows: GAGVSQSPRYKVAKRGQDVALRCDPISGHVSLFWYQQALGQGPEFLTYFQNEAQLDKSGLPSDRFFAERPEGSVSTLKIQRTQQEDSAVYLCASSLEGGLSYEQYFGPGTRLTVT.

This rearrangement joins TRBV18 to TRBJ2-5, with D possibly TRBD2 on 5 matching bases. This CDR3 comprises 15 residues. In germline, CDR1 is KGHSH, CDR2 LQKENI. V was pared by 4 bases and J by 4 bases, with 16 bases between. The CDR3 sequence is CASSLTTPPGETQYF. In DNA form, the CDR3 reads TGTGCCAGCTCACTGACTACGCCTCCGGGAGAGACCCAGTACTTC.

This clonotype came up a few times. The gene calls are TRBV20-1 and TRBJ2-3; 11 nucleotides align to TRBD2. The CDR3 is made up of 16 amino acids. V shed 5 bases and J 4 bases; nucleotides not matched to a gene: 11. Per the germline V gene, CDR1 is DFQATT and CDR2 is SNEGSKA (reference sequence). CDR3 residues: CSAHKASGGSPDTQYF. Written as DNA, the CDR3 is TGCAGTGCTCATAAAGCTAGCGGGGGGTCCCCAGATACGCAGTATTTT.

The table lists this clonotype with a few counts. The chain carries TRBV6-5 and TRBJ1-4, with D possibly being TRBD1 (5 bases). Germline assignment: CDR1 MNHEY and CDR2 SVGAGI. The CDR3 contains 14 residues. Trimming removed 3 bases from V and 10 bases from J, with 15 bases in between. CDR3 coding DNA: TGTGCCAGCAGTTATACAGGAGCTTCGGGAAAACTGTTTTTT. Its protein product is CASSYTGASGKLFF.

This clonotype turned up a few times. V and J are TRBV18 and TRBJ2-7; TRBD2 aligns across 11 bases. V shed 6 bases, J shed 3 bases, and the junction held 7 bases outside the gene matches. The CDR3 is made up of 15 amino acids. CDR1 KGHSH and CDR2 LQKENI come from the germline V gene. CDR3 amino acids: CASSQLAGADYEQYF. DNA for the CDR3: TGTGCCAGCTCTCAACTAGCGGGGGCCGACTACGAGCAGTACTTC.

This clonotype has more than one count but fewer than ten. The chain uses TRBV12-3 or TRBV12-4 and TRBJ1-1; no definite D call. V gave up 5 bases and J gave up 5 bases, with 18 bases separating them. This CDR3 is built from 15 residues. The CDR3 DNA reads TGTGCCAGCAGTCTCCTCGCGGGGTTTGGGACTGAAGCTTTCTTT. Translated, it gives CASSLLAGFGTEAFF.

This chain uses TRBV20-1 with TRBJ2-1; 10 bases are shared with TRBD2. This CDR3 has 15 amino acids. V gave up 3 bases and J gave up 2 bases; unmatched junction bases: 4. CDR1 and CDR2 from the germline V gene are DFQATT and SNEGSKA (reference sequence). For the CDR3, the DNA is TGCAGTGCTAGTAGGCTAGCGGGGGCCTACAATGAGCAGTTCTTC. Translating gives CSASRLAGAYNEQFF.

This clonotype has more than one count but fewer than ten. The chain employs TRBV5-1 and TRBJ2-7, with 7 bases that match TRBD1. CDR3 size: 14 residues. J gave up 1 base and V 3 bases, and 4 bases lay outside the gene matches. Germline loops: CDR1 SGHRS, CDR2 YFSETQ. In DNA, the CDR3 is TGCGCCAGCAGCTCTGGGACAGCGTCCTACGAGCAGTACTTC. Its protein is CASSSGTASYEQYF.

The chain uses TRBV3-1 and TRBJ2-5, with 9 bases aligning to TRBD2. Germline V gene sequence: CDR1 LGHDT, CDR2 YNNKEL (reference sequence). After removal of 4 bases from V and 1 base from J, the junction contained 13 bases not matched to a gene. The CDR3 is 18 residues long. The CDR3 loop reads CASSRGLAGGLLQETQYF. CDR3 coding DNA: TGTGCCAGCAGCCGGGGATTGGCGGGGGGGCTCCTCCAAGAGACCCAGTACTTC.

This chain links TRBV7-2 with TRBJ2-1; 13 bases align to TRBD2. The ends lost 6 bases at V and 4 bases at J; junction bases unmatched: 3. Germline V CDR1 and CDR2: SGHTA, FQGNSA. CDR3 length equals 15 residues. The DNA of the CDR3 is TGTGCCAGCAGTTGGGGACTAGCGGGATACAATGAGCAGTTCTTC. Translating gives CASSWGLAGYNEQFF.

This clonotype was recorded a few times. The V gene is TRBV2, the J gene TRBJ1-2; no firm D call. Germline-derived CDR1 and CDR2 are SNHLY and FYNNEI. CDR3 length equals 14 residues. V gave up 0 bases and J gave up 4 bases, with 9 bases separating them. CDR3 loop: CASSEAGRTYGYTF. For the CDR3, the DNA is TGTGCCAGCAGTGAAGCTGGGAGGACCTATGGCTACACCTTC.